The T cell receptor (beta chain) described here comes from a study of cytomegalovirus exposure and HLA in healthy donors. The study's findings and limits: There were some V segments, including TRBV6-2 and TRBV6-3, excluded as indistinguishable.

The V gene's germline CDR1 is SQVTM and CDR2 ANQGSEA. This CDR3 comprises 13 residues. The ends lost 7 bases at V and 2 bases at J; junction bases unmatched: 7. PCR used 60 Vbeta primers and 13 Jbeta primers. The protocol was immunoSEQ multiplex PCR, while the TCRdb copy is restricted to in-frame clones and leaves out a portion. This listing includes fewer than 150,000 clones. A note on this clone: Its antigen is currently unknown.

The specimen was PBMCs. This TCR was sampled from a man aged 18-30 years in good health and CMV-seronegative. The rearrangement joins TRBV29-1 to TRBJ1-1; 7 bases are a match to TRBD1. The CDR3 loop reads CSAYRGTNTEAFF. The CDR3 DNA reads TGCAGCGCATACAGGGGAACTAACACTGAAGCTTTCTTT.